The 14 T cell receptor beta chains in this list originate from one sample, sequenced in a study of tumor and adjacent non-tumor tissue in lung cancer. No cell sorting was done before RNA was extracted from the tissue. Three rounds of nested PCR, following a modified ARM-PCR protocol, produced the TCRbeta library. Via MiXCR, TCRdb re-called the multiplex PCR reads, giving one row per CDR3 protein. Of about 140,000 distinct CDR3 sequences in the sample, approximately 66% were seen once. What was sequenced was lung tumor tissue. These receptors came from a man in his fifties or sixties with small cell lung cancer.

V usage is TRBV6-2 or TRBV6-3 and J usage is TRBJ2-7; tentatively, D is TRBD2 (7 bases). V lost 2 bases and J 5 bases, leaving 10 bases between the germline ends. This CDR3 region has 13 residues. Germline CDR1 and CDR2: MNHEY and SVGEGT. The CDR3 region has the DNA TGTGCCAGCAGTTACCTGGGGGGGCACGAGCAGTACTTC. Protein product: CASSYLGGHEQYF.

With regard to this clonotype: One end of the junction is discordant with germline, which a read error may explain. The chain is built from TRBV20-1 and TRBJ1-6; D not resolved. The germline gives CDR1 DFQATT, CDR2 SNEGSKA (reference sequence). The CDR3 runs to 14 residues. CDR3 protein: CSARSSGYNSPIHF. The CDR3 region has the DNA TGCAGTGCTCGAAGCAGTGGGTATAATTCACCCATCCACTTT.

On this clonotype itself: One end of the junction is discordant with germline, which a read error may explain. V usage is TRBV20-1 and J usage is TRBJ2-5, with a weak D call TRBD2 (5 bases). The CDR3 is 16 residues long. Germline loops: CDR1 DFQATT, CDR2 SNEGSKA (reference sequence). As DNA, the CDR3 is TGCTGTGCTAGAGATGCCCTTTTAGCGCACCTAGAGACCCAGTACTTC. Protein: CCARDALLAHLETQYF.

Turning to this clonotype: A read error may produce the germline difference seen at one junction end. In DNA form, the CDR3 reads TGTGCCAACAGTGAATTGGGACGGACCCATTCACCCCTCCACTTT. Protein: CANSELGRTHSPLHF. The chain carries TRBV6-1 and TRBJ1-6; perhaps TRBD1 as D (5 bases). This CDR3 is 15 amino acids long. CDR1 and CDR2 (germline): MNHNS, SASEGT.

Worth noting for this clonotype: The germline gene is not matched at one end of the junction; a read error may be the cause. The chain couples TRBV5-3 to TRBJ2-1; 10 nucleotides agree with TRBD2. TRBV5-3 is treated as an ORF (open reading frame) with a function not yet certain. This CDR3 is 17 amino acids long. The CDR3 sequence: CAKSLPYLAGAYNEQFF. The CDR3 DNA reads as TGTGCCAAAAGCTTGCCTTATCTAGCGGGAGCCTACAATGAGCAGTTCTTC.

The chain combines TRBV11-2 with TRBJ1-4; 7 bases line up with TRBD1. Germline lookup yields CDR1 SGHAT and CDR2 FQNNGV. CDR3 length: 14 residues. V was clipped by 6 bases and J by 10 bases; unmatched bases: 11. CDR3 amino acids: CASSPYRGLGKLFF. In DNA form, the CDR3 reads TGTGCCAGCAGTCCCTACAGGGGCTTAGGAAAACTGTTTTTT.

In this sample, this clonotype is medium-sized (0.01 to 0.1%). The chain is built from TRBV6-5 and TRBJ2-5; possible D gene TRBD1, 5 bases. The CDR3 has 12 residues. The ends were cut back, 6 bases at V and 9 bases at J, with 14 bases in the middle. CDR1 and CDR2 from the germline V gene are MNHEY and SVGAGI. CDR3 sequence: CASRPQGGAQYF. CDR3 in DNA: TGTGCCAGCAGACCCCAGGGTGGTGCCCAGTACTTC.

Note on this clonotype: The missing conserved phenylalanine or tryptophan at the end of this CDR3 makes a read error likely. The chain employs TRBV11-2 and TRBJ2-7, with TRBD1 as a possible D gene (5 bases). Germline V gene lookup returns CDR1 SGHAT and CDR2 FQNNGV. The CDR3 spans 13 residues. The CDR3 DNA sequence: TGTGCCAGCAGCTTAACAGGATCCTACAAGCAGTACTTG. Its translation: CASSLTGSYKQYL.

The chain links TRBV29-1 to TRBJ2-1; D possibly corresponds to TRBD1 (6 bases). The CDR3 covers 14 residues. CDR1 and CDR2 (germline): SQVTM, ANQGSEA. The CDR3 bases are TGCAGTGCATACAGGGTGTTAGGGGACAATGAGCAGTTCTTC. Translated: CSAYRVLGDNEQFF.

The rearrangement uses TRBV19 and TRBJ1-6; D unclear. The V end lost 5 bases, the J end lost 11 bases, and 13 bases lay between the germline ends. Germline V CDR1 and CDR2: LNHDA, SQIVND (reference sequence). The CDR3 runs to 13 residues. CDR3 DNA sequence: TGTGCCAGTAGTGTAAAGCTCCTTACACCCCTCCACTTT. Its protein is CASSVKLLTPLHF.

This chain connects TRBV20-1 to TRBJ1-1, with D hard to call. The germline V and J ends were trimmed by 0 bases and 6 bases, with 8 bases remaining between them. Germline V gene lookup returns CDR1 DFQATT and CDR2 SNEGSKA (reference sequence). This CDR3 comprises 12 residues. The CDR3 here is CSAREGAAEAFF. For the CDR3, the DNA is TGCAGTGCTAGAGAGGGCGCAGCTGAAGCTTTCTTT.

This clonotype appeared a few times. V is TRBV11-2 and J is TRBJ1-2; tentatively, D is TRBD1 (5 bases). Germline V gives CDR1 SGHAT, CDR2 FQNNGV. The ends were cut back, 2 bases at V and 10 bases at J, with 14 bases in the middle. The CDR3 is 13 amino acids. The DNA of the CDR3 is TGTGCCAGCAGCTTAACAGGAGTCTACGACTACACCTTC. It specifies CASSLTGVYDYTF.

The V gene is TRBV5-1, the J gene TRBJ2-1; TRBD1 matches at 8 bases. From germline, CDR1 is SGHRS and CDR2 YFSETQ. The CDR3 spans 16 residues. The V gene end was trimmed by 0 bases and the J gene end by 4 bases; junction bases not matched to a gene: 6. The CDR3 sequence: CASSLAPDRVYNEQFF. CDR3 DNA: TGCGCCAGCAGCTTGGCGCCGGACAGGGTATACAATGAGCAGTTCTTC.

On this clonotype: A much larger clone differs by one base, so this may be a read error. The chain is built from TRBV5-4 and TRBJ2-7, with a tentative D call TRBD2 (6 bases). CDR1 and CDR2 from the germline V gene are SGHNT and YYREEE (reference sequence). The CDR3 has 14 residues. For the CDR3, the DNA is TGTGCCAGCACCTTGGGGGGTGGCGTCTACGAGCAGTACTTC. Protein product: CASTLGGGVYEQYF.